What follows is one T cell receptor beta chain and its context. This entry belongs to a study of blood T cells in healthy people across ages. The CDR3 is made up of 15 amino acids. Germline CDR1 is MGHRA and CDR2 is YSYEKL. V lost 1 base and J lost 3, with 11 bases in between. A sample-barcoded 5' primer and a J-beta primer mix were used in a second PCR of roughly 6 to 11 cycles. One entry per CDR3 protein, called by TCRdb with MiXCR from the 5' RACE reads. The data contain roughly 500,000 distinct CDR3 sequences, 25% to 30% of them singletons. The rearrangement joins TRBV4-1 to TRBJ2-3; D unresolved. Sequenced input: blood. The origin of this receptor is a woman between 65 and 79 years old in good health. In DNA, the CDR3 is TGCGCCAGCAGCCAAGGTTGGGTGGGTACAGATACGCAGTATTTT. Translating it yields CASSQGWVGTDTQYF.